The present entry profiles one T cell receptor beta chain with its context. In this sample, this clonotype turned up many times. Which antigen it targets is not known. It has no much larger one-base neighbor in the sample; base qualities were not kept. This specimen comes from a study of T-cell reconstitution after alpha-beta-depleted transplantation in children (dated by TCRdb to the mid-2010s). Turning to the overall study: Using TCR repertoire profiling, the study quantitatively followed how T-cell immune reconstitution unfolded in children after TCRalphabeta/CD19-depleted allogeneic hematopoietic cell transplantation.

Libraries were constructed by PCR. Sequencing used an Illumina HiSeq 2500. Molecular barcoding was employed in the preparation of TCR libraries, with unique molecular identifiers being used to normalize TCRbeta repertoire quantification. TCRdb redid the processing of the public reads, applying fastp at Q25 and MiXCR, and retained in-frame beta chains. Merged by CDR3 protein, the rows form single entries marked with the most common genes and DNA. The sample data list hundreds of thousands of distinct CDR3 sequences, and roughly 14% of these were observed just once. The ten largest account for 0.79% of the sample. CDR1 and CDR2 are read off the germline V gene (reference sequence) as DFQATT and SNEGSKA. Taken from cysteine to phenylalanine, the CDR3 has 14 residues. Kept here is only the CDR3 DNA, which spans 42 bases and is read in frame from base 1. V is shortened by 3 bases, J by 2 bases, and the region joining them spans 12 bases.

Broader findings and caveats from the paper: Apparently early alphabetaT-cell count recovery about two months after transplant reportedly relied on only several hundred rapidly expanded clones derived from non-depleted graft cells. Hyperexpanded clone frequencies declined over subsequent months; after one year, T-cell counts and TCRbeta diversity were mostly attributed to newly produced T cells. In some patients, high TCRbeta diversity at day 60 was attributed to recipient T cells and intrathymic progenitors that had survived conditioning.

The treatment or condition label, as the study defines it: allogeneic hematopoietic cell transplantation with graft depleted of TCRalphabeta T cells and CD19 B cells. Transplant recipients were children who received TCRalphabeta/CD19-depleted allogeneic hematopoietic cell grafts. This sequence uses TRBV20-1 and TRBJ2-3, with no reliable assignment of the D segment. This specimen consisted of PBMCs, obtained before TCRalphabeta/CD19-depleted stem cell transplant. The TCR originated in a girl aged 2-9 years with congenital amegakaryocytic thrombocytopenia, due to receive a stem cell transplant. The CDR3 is CSASGYGTTDTQYF. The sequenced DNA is TGCAGTGCTAGTGGGTACGGAACCACAGATACGCAGTATTTT.